This T cell receptor beta chain stems from a study of blood T cell repertoires in COVID-19. Study-level background: The analysed material was cDNA or gDNA that came from T cells, B-cell-depleted T cells, or PBMCs.

This clone was observed once. Looked up from germline, CDR1 is SGHTA and CDR2 is FQGNSA. V lost 8 bases and J lost 4, with 14 bases in between. CDR3 length: 14 amino acids. Authors' analysis steps: Estimation of nucleated cell counts relied on the amplification of reference gene primers. Profiled with immunoSEQ multiplex PCR; TCRdb holds only in-frame clones, not every one. The D gene and trimming were derived from the DNA, and the V and J assignments and clone size from that table. Found here are fewer than 300,000 clones, around nine tenths of them singletons; the top ten hold around 0.91%. This chain links TRBV7-2 with TRBJ2-2; no clear D gene. This clonotype was obtained from a woman in her thirties or forties who had recovered from COVID-19. Source material: peripheral blood. Written as DNA, the CDR3 is TGTGCCAGCTCCCGGCAGCGAACCACCGGGGAGCTGTTTTTT. Translating it yields CASSRQRTTGELFF.